This T cell receptor beta chain emerged from a study of cytotoxic CD8 clonotypes in ibrutinib-treated CLL. General study results and limits: With treatment, public clonotypes, which were uncommon, either contracted or remained stable. Starting clonality was above that of age-matched healthy donors and tracked circulating CD8+ T-cell counts. For progressing versus sustained-remission patients, sampling times were not the same.

Sequencing was performed with immunoSEQ multiplex PCR; in TCRdb, only in-frame clones are kept and a portion is missing. This table holds some 200,000 clones, roughly three quarters found once. This clone appeared a single time. What it binds is not known. Here the sequenced sample was PBMCs, taken after 12 months of ibrutinib treatment. The clonotype comes from a human donor with chronic lymphocytic leukemia.

CDR3 region: CASSRQEIYEQYF. The CDR3 DNA reads as TGTGCCAGCAGCCGACAGGAGATCTACGAGCAGTACTTC. This chain links TRBV14 with TRBJ2-7; tentatively, D is TRBD1 (6 bases). Germline CDR1 SGHDN, CDR2 FVKESK. V lost 4 bases to trimming and J lost 3 bases, with 10 bases between them. The length of the CDR3 is 13 residues.